A selection of T cell receptor beta chains follows, all from one sample in a study of neurological immune-mediated disorders. TCRdb reanalysed the 5' RACE reads using MiXCR and keeps one entry per CDR3 protein. The top ten hold 3.4% of the sample, which has about 62,000 distinct CDR3 sequences, around 4.8% seen once. Sample: PBMCs. The receptors come from a woman aged 45 to 65 with multiple sclerosis. Both conserved end residues are part of each CDR3. A D gene is named only where the DNA matches it firmly. Only some rows state a clone size, as once, few, many or a class for expanded clones.

J	V	size	D	DNA	CDR3
TRBJ2-5	TRBV28	few	-	TGTGCCAGCAGTGAGGGGTACCCCGAGTACCAAGAGACCCAGTACTTC	CASSEGYPEYQETQYF
TRBJ2-5	TRBV20-1	many	TRBD2	TGCAGTGCTAGTGGTAGCGGGGGCTGGGGGGAGACCCAGTACTTC	CSASGSGGWGETQYF
TRBJ1-5	TRBV12-3/TRBV12-4	many	-	TGTGCCAGCAGTTTGGCGCTAGGGATGGGCAATCAGCCCCAGCATTTT	CASSLALGMGNQPQHF
TRBJ2-1	TRBV6-1	many	TRBD1	TGTGCCAGCGGCAACAGGGGGCGAAATGAGCAGTTCTTC	CASGNRGRNEQFF
TRBJ2-3	TRBV11-2	-	TRBD1	TGTGCCAGCAGCAAACCGGGGACAGGGATCACAGATACGCAGTATTTT	CASSKPGTGITDTQYF
TRBJ2-1	TRBV29-1	many	TRBD1	TGCAGCGTATCCAGGGGGTCCTACAATGAGCAGTTCTTC	CSVSRGSYNEQFF
TRBJ2-3	TRBV7-2	many	-	TGTGCCAGCAGCTCATACCGGACAGATACGCAGTATTTT	CASSSYRTDTQYF
TRBJ1-1	TRBV5-1	many	-	TGCGCCAGCAGCAGCCTAGGAAACACTGAAGCTTTCTTT	CASSSLGNTEAFF
TRBJ2-3	TRBV5-1	many	-	TGCGCCAGCAGGGGGGGCCTGCCGCCGGATACGCAGTATTTT	CASRGGLPPDTQYF
TRBJ2-3	TRBV11-2	many	TRBD2	TGTGCCAGCAGCCTAGACCCCCCGAGCGGGGGGGTCACAGATACGCAGTATTTT	CASSLDPPSGGVTDTQYF
TRBJ2-3	TRBV5-1	many	-	TGCGCCAGCAGCTTGGAACACGGGGGCACAGATACGCAGTATTTT	CASSLEHGGTDTQYF
TRBJ2-5	TRBV12-3/TRBV12-4	medium-sized	TRBD1	TGTGCCAGCAGTTCCTTCCGGGACAGCGGAGAGACCCAGTACTTC	CASSSFRDSGETQYF
TRBJ1-4	TRBV20-1	few	-	TGCAGTGCTATACGCGGGGGTAATGAAAAACTGTTTTTT	CSAIRGGNEKLFF
TRBJ1-5	TRBV15	many	-	TGTGCCACCGGTGACAGAAGGAGCAATCAGCCCCAGCATTTT	CATGDRRSNQPQHF
TRBJ1-1	TRBV10-2	many	-	TGCGCCAGCAGACAAGACAGGTATGACACTGAAGCTTTCTTT	CASRQDRYDTEAFF
TRBJ2-5	TRBV4-3	many	-	TGCGCCAGCAGCCAAGGGGCAGTGGGGTTGGAGACCCAGTACTTC	CASSQGAVGLETQYF
TRBJ1-5	TRBV27	-	-	TGTGCCAGCAGTTTAGTGGGATGGAGTCAGCCCCAGCATTTT	CASSLVGWSQPQHF
TRBJ2-1	TRBV9	many	TRBD1	TGTGCCAGCAGCTCCGGGACAGGGTACTACAATGAGCAGTTCTTC	CASSSGTGYYNEQFF
TRBJ2-1	TRBV6-2/TRBV6-3	many	-	TGTGCCAGCAGTTACATGGAGACAGAGGAACAGTTCTTC	CASSYMETEEQFF
TRBJ2-2	TRBV7-9	once	TRBD2	TGTGCCAGCAGCCCCCGGCTAGCGGGTCCTCATAACACCAGGGAGCTGTTTTTT	CASSPRLAGPHNTRELFF
TRBJ1-2	TRBV9	many	-	TGTGCCAGCAGCGCCAGCGGTGTAGGCTACACCTTC	CASSASGVGYTF
TRBJ2-1	TRBV12-3/TRBV12-4	many	TRBD2	TGTGCCAGCAGGCGGGGACTAGCGGTCTCTTACAATGAGCAGTTCTTC	CASRRGLAVSYNEQFF
TRBJ1-1	TRBV12-3/TRBV12-4	many	TRBD1	TGTGCCAGCAGCTACAGGGGGGGCTACACTGAAGCTTTCTTT	CASSYRGGYTEAFF
TRBJ2-5	TRBV7-3	few	TRBD2	TGTGCCAGCGATACGAGCGGGGGGAACCTTTTTCAAGAGACCCAGTACTTC	CASDTSGGNLFQETQYF
TRBJ2-3	TRBV9	many	TRBD2	TGTGCCAGCAGCGCCAGCGGGGGAAGTACGCAGTATTTT	CASSASGGSTQYF
TRBJ1-5	TRBV20-1	many	TRBD1	TGCAGTGCTAGCCAACAGGGGTTGGTAAATCAGCCCCAGAATTTT	CSASQQGLVNQPQNF
TRBJ2-1	TRBV5-1	many	TRBD2	TGCGCCAGCAGCTTGGATCCAGCGGGGGTGGCTAGTGAGCAGTTCTTC	CASSLDPAGVASEQFF
TRBJ1-6	TRBV25-1	many	-	TGTGCCAGCAGTGATTTCTTTCTGACCCTCAACTTT	CASSDFFLTLNF
TRBJ1-2	TRBV12-3/TRBV12-4	-	TRBD1	TGTGCCAGCAGTTTGGACAGGGGCGGAGGCTACACCTTC	CASSLDRGGGYTF
TRBJ1-1	TRBV6-5	many	-	TGTGCCAGCAGCCGAACTCCCTACGGGGTTACTGAAGCTTTCTTT	CASSRTPYGVTEAFF
TRBJ1-4	TRBV5-1	many	TRBD1	TGCGCCAGCAGCTTGGACAGGGGTCAACTGTTTTTT	CASSLDRGQLFF
TRBJ2-5	TRBV5-4	many	-	TGTGCCAGCAGCAAACGGGACTTTAGGGGTCAAGGGACCCAGTACTTC	CASSKRDFRGQGTQYF
TRBJ1-1	TRBV6-1	many	-	TGTGCCAGCAGCCTTGACGGCGGGACTGAAGCTTTCTTT	CASSLDGGTEAFF
TRBJ2-1	TRBV29-1	many	-	TGCAGCGTTGTAATCTCATTTGGGAACAATGAGCAGTTCTTC	CSVVISFGNNEQFF
TRBJ1-6	TRBV25-1	many	-	TGTGCCAGCAGTGAAAGGGCACACCCCTATAATTCACCCCTCCACTTT	CASSERAHPYNSPLHF
TRBJ2-2	TRBV12-3/TRBV12-4	many	-	TGTGCCAGCAGGATTATAGAGGCCGGGGAGCTGTTTTTT	CASRIIEAGELFF
TRBJ2-1	TRBV7-2	many	-	TGTGCCAGCAGCTTATTCTTTGCCGGGGATGAGCAGTTCTTC	CASSLFFAGDEQFF
TRBJ2-4	TRBV7-8	many	-	TGTGCCAGCAGCCCCGGTGGCGGAAACATTCAGTACTTC	CASSPGGGNIQYF
TRBJ2-6	TRBV24-1	many	-	TGTGCCACCAGCCCCGGGGCCAACGTCCTGACTTTC	CATSPGANVLTF
TRBJ2-5	TRBV5-6	many	-	TGTGCCAGCAGCCCCTGGACGGGGGCCCTGGAGACCCAGTACTTC	CASSPWTGALETQYF
TRBJ2-3	TRBV6-1	many	-	TGTGCCAGCAGTGATCTCCATACGCAGTATTTT	CASSDLHTQYF
TRBJ1-5	TRBV5-1	many	-	TGCGCCAGCAGCCCCCTGGGCAGGGCGAGCGATCAGCCCCAGCATTTT	CASSPLGRASDQPQHF
TRBJ2-5	TRBV5-1	many	TRBD2	TGCGCCAGCAGCTTGGCCATCGGGGGGGCTGAGACCCAGTACTTC	CASSLAIGGAETQYF
TRBJ2-1	TRBV20-1	many	TRBD2	TGCAGCATCAAAGACGGGACTAGGTGGAAAGGGGAGCAGTTCTTC	CSIKDGTRWKGEQFF
TRBJ1-5	TRBV5-1	many	-	TGCGCCAGCAGCTTGACGAGCAATCAGCCCCAGCATTTT	CASSLTSNQPQHF
TRBJ1-1	TRBV7-9	-	-	TGTGCCAGCAGCCCCCGAGGAATGGGCACTGAAGCTTTCTTT	CASSPRGMGTEAFF
TRBJ2-2	TRBV5-5	many	-	TGTGCCAGCGACCTTCAGGGGAACACCGGGGAGCTGTTTTTT	CASDLQGNTGELFF
TRBJ1-5	TRBV20-1	many	-	TGCAGTGCTAGTGCCCCAAGACCTAGCAATCAGCCCCAGCATTTT	CSASAPRPSNQPQHF
TRBJ1-1	TRBV6-2/TRBV6-3	-	-	TGTGCCAGCAGGGCTTCGATTTACAACACTGAAGCTTTCTTT	CASRASIYNTEAFF
TRBJ2-7	TRBV6-5	-	TRBD1	TGTGCCAGCAGTTACTCGGACAGGGACTACGAGCAGTACTTC	CASSYSDRDYEQYF
TRBJ2-3	TRBV4-3	many	-	TGCGCCAGCAGCCAAGGTAGTATCGGAGATACGCAGTATTTT	CASSQGSIGDTQYF
TRBJ1-5	TRBV7-2	many	-	TGTGCCAGCAGCTTATTCGGACAGCCCCAGAATTTT	CASSLFGQPQNF
TRBJ1-2	TRBV5-1	many	-	TGCGCCAGCAATTCCGGTTACGATGGCTACACCTTC	CASNSGYDGYTF
TRBJ2-7	TRBV6-2/TRBV6-3	many	-	TGTGCCAGCAGTTACTCGAAGGGGAGCGAGCAGTACTTC	CASSYSKGSEQYF
TRBJ1-2	TRBV5-1	many	TRBD1	TGCGCCAGCACAGCCAGGGGGGACGACTATGGCTACACCTTC	CASTARGDDYGYTF